The 3 T cell receptor beta chains presented below share a single source sample, sequenced in a study of T cell responses to AZD1222 COVID-19 vaccine. Clones were sequenced by immunoSEQ multiplex PCR, and TCRdb holds only the in-frame ones, with some missing. Of some 130,000 clones detected, over 75% appear once; the ten largest clones hold roughly a sixth. The sequences come from peripheral blood, collected on day 0 of MenACWY control vaccination. The receptor set was obtained from an adult in good health.

The J gene is TRBJ2-6, the V gene TRBV6-1, with D uncertain. This CDR3 region has 15 residues. V was clipped by 1 base and J by 0 bases, with 4 bases between them. The V gene's germline CDR1 is MNHNS and CDR2 SASEGT. In nucleotides, the CDR3 is TGTGCCAGCAGTGAAGGGGGCTCTGGGGCCAACGTCCTGACTTTC. As protein: CASSEGGSGANVLTF.

CDR3 bases: TGTGCCAGCAGCCCGCGAGAGGGGCTCTACAATGAGCAGTTCTTC. Protein product: CASSPREGLYNEQFF. The rearrangement joins TRBV7-3 to TRBJ2-1, with D possibly being TRBD1 or TRBD2 (5 bases each). The V gene's germline CDR1 is SGHTA and CDR2 FQGTGA. This CDR3 is built from 15 residues. Trimming pared 5 bases from V and 3 bases from J, leaving 14 bases between.

The chain links TRBV27 to TRBJ2-7, with 12 bases fitting TRBD2. CDR1 is MNHEY, CDR2 SMNVEV, per germline (reference sequence). After removal of 3 bases from V and 7 bases from J, the junction contained 7 bases not matched to a gene. The CDR3 is 15 amino acids. CDR3 amino acids: CASSFLLAGGGEQYF. Written as DNA, the CDR3 is TGTGCCAGCAGTTTCCTTCTAGCGGGAGGGGGGGAGCAGTACTTC.